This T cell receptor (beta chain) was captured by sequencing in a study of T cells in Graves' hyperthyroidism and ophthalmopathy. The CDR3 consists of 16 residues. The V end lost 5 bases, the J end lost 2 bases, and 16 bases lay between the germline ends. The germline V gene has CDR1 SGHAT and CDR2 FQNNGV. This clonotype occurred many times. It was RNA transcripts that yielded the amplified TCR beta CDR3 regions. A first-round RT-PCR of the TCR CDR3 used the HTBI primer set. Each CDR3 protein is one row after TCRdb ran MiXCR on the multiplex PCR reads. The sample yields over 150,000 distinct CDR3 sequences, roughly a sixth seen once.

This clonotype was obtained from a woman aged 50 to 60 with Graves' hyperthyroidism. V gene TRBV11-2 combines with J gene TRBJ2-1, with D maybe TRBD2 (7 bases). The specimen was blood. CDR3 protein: CASSPVRGGAYNEQFF. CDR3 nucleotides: TGTGCCAGCAGCCCAGTGAGGGGGGGAGCCTACAATGAGCAGTTCTTC. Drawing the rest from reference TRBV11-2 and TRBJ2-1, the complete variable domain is EAGVAQSPRYKIIEKRQSVAFWCNPISGHATLYWYQQILGQGPKLLIQFQNNGVVDDSQLPKDRFSAERLKGVDSTLKIQPAKLEDSAVYLCASSPVRGGAYNEQFFGPGTRLTVL.